A single sample is the source of the 25 T cell receptor beta chains below, sequenced in a study of T cell changes during pregnancy in multiple sclerosis. The method was immunoSEQ multiplex PCR; TCRdb's version includes in-frame clones alone and lacks a portion of them. The repertoire has fewer than 80,000 clones, about 91% of them found once; the top ten carry over 0.25%. This specimen was CD4+ T cells from peripheral blood mononuclear cells, taken in the third trimester of pregnancy. The receptors originated from a female donor in good health, enrolled as a control in a pregnancy study.

The V and J genes are TRBV4-2 and TRBJ1-1; the D is unclear. This CDR3 comprises 13 residues. V dropped 1 base and J dropped 2 bases, with 5 bases sitting between them. The germline V gene has CDR1 LGHNA and CDR2 YNFKEQ. CDR3 in DNA: TGTGCCAGCAGCCAAGGAGGAAACACTGAAGCTTTCTTT. It codes for CASSQGGNTEAFF.

The sample holds one count of this clone. The J gene is TRBJ1-2, the V gene TRBV9; 7 positions agree with TRBD1. The CDR3 has 15 residues. Germline V CDR1 and CDR2: SGDLS, YYNGEE. J lost 2 bases, V lost 4 bases, and 8 bases had no gene match. As DNA, the CDR3 is TGTGCCAGCAGCCCCTCCGGGACAGAGAACTATGGCTACACCTTC. Protein sequence: CASSPSGTENYGYTF.

The gene calls are TRBV5-4 and TRBJ1-3; D gene unclear. CDR1 and CDR2 (germline): SGHNT, YYREEE (reference sequence). The CDR3 spans 17 residues. Trimming removed 7 bases from V and 2 bases from J, with 22 bases in between. The CDR3 spells CASRSTTYFRAGNTIYF. For the CDR3, the DNA is TGTGCCAGCCGCTCAACCACATACTTTCGGGCTGGAAACACCATATATTTT. The complete variable domain, with remaining parts taken from reference TRBV5-4 and TRBJ1-3, reads ETGVTQSPTHLIKTRGQQVTLRCSSQSGHNTVSWYQQALGQGPQFIFQYYREEENGRGNFPPRFSGLQFPNYSSELNVNALELDDSALYLCASRSTTYFRAGNTIYFGEGSWLTVV.

The chain is built from TRBV9 and TRBJ1-1, with D unclear. Trimming shortened V by 4 bases and J by 1 base, and 11 bases separated the two germline ends. CDR3 length: 14 residues. Germline CDR1 reads SGDLS; CDR2 reads YYNGEE. CDR3 sequence (DNA): TGTGCCAGCAGCCCAAGACTGGGGAACACTGAAGCTTTCTTT. Translated: CASSPRLGNTEAFF.

This clone came up once. The CDR3 is CAIGTGVSNQPQHF. The CDR3 DNA follows: TGTGCCATAGGGACAGGGGTCAGCAATCAGCCCCAGCATTTT. This chain uses TRBV10-3 with TRBJ1-5; TRBD1 matches 10 bases. This CDR3 is built from 14 residues. Germline CDR1 is ENHRY and CDR2 is SYGVKD. With V trimmed by 9 bases and J by 1 base, 3 bases remained unmatched.

The genes are TRBV14 and TRBJ1-2, with 7 nucleotides matching TRBD1. CDR1 SGHDN and CDR2 FVKESK come from the germline V gene. This CDR3 has 14 residues. The V and J ends lost 3 bases and 4 bases, in that order; junction bases with no gene match: 5. In DNA, the CDR3 is TGTGCCAGCAGCCATCGACAGGGTCTCTATGGCTACACCTTC. Translated, it gives CASSHRQGLYGYTF.

The chain links TRBV4-2 to TRBJ1-1, with 7 bases that match TRBD1. The trim removed 1 base at V and 3 bases at J, leaving 8 bases unmatched. There are 16 residues in the CDR3. Germline V CDR1 and CDR2: LGHNA, YNFKEQ. CDR3 nucleotides: TGTGCCAGCAGCCAAGGGTCAGGGGGTTTCGACACTGAAGCTTTCTTT. Amino acids: CASSQGSGGFDTEAFF.

This sequence joins TRBV27 and TRBJ2-5, with 9 bases that match TRBD1. The trim removed 0 bases at V and 5 bases at J, leaving 10 bases unmatched. The CDR3 has 17 residues. Per germline, CDR1 MNHEY and CDR2 SMNVEV (reference sequence). The chain's CDR3 is CASSLSGQGSPKETQYF. The CDR3 nucleotides read TGTGCCAGCAGTTTATCGGGACAGGGATCTCCAAAGGAGACCCAGTACTTC.

This chain joins TRBV18 and TRBJ2-7, with D perhaps matching TRBD1 (6 bases). The germline V gene has CDR1 KGHSH and CDR2 LQKENI. Trimming left V 2 bases short and J 2 bases short, with 19 bases between. The CDR3 covers 17 residues. The CDR3 region is CASSPATGGDYTYEQYF. CDR3 coding DNA: TGTGCCAGCTCACCAGCGACAGGAGGAGATTATACCTACGAGCAGTACTTC. The full variable domain, in which reference TRBV18 and TRBJ2-7 provide the parts outside the CDR3, is NAGVMQNPRHLVRRRGQEARLRCSPMKGHSHVYWYRQLPEEGLKFMVYLQKENIIDESGMPKERFSAEFPKEGPSILRIQQVVRGDSAAYFCASSPATGGDYTYEQYFGPGTRLTVT.

The chain couples TRBV4-2 to TRBJ1-3, with D unresolved. There are 15 residues in the CDR3. The germline gives CDR1 LGHNA, CDR2 YNFKEQ. Trimming left V 7 bases short and J 2 bases short, with 15 bases between. The CDR3 nucleotides are TGTGCCAGCATGGACGGACTAAGGGCTGGAAACACCATATATTTT. This translates into CASMDGLRAGNTIYF.

V and J are TRBV6-1 and TRBJ1-1; D unclear. Per germline, CDR1 MNHNS and CDR2 SASEGT. This CDR3 contains 13 residues. V was shortened by 6 bases and J by 0 bases, with 8 bases between the two germline ends. The CDR3 coding sequence is TGTGCCAGCAGGCCGTCAGTGAACACTGAAGCTTTCTTT. Translation: CASRPSVNTEAFF.

This chain joins TRBV5-1 and TRBJ1-1; 8 nucleotides match TRBD1. Germline assignment: CDR1 SGHRS and CDR2 YFSETQ. J gave up 2 bases and V 0 bases, and 9 bases lay outside the gene matches. The CDR3 contains 17 residues. This chain's CDR3 is CASSLAPGRGPNTEAFF. Written as DNA, the CDR3 is TGCGCCAGCAGCTTGGCCCCGGGCAGGGGGCCTAACACTGAAGCTTTCTTT.

The V call is TRBV30, the J call TRBJ2-6, with a possible D match to TRBD1 (5 bases). This CDR3 spans 15 amino acids. Germline CDR1 reads GTSNPN; CDR2 reads SVGIG (reference sequence). Trimming removed 1 base from V and 0 bases from J, with 7 bases in between. For the CDR3, the DNA is TGTGCCTGGAGTGAGGGGATCTCTGGGGCCAACGTCCTGACTTTC. Its translation: CAWSEGISGANVLTF.

This chain connects TRBV7-2 to TRBJ2-1, with 11 bases that match TRBD2. The CDR3 loop spans 15 amino acids. V shed 3 bases and J 7 bases; nucleotides not matched to a gene: 5. CDR1 and CDR2 from the germline V gene are SGHTA and FQGNSA. The CDR3, as DNA: TGTGCCAGCAGCTTCAGGGGACTAGCGGATAATGAGCAGTTCTTC. Amino acid sequence: CASSFRGLADNEQFF. Full variable domain (outside the CDR3, taken from reference TRBV7-2 and TRBJ2-1): GAGVSQSPSNKVTEKGKDVELRCDPISGHTALYWYRQSLGQGLEFLIYFQGNSAPDKSGLPSDRFSAERTGGSVSTLTIQRTQQEDSAVYLCASSFRGLADNEQFFGPGTRLTVL.

This rearrangement joins TRBV5-6 to TRBJ1-2; the D gene is possibly TRBD1 (6 bases). The V and J ends lost 6 bases and 2 bases respectively, with 17 bases between them. This CDR3 contains 15 residues. Germline CDR1 is SGHDT and CDR2 is YYEEEE. The CDR3: CASTMQQGPNYGYTF. DNA for the CDR3: TGTGCCAGCACCATGCAGCAGGGGCCCAACTATGGCTACACCTTC.

V gene TRBV7-2 combines with J gene TRBJ2-7; 7 bases are a match to TRBD2. V was clipped by 2 bases and J by 0 bases; unmatched bases: 7. The V gene's germline CDR1 is SGHTA and CDR2 FQGNSA. This CDR3 region has 16 residues. CDR3 loop: CASSLRSGVGSYEQYF. The CDR3 DNA sequence: TGTGCCAGCAGCTTAAGGAGCGGGGTGGGCTCCTACGAGCAGTACTTC.

This chain joins TRBV5-1 and TRBJ1-1, with no clear D. Germline lookup yields CDR1 SGHRS and CDR2 YFSETQ. V dropped 0 bases and J dropped 0 bases, with 6 bases sitting between them. This CDR3 has 14 amino acids. The CDR3 coding sequence is TGCGCCAGCAGCTTGGACAGCTTGAACACTGAAGCTTTCTTT. Residues: CASSLDSLNTEAFF. Full variable domain (remainder filled in from reference TRBV5-1 and TRBJ1-1): KAGVTQTPRYLIKTRGQQVTLSCSPISGHRSVSWYQQTPGQGLQFLFEYFSETQRNKGNFPGRFSGRQFSNSRSEMNVSTLELGDSALYLCASSLDSLNTEAFFGQGTRLTVV.

The rearrangement joins TRBV29-1 to TRBJ1-2, with 7 bases matching TRBD1. CDR1 SQVTM and CDR2 ANQGSEA come from the germline V gene. This CDR3 is 11 amino acids long. Trimming took 7 bases from V and 8 from J; bases not matched to a gene: 7. For the CDR3, the DNA is TGCAGCGACATGACAGGGCAAGGCTACACCTTC. It translates to CSDMTGQGYTF.

The chain is built from TRBV18 and TRBJ1-1, with D unresolved. The germline CDR1 and CDR2 sequences are KGHSH and LQKENI. Between the trimmed V and J ends, which lost 6 bases and 3 bases, there was a span of 23 bases. CDR3 size: 17 residues. CDR3 sequence reads: CASSIAYRFASDTEAFF. The CDR3 region has the DNA TGTGCCAGCTCCATTGCTTACCGATTCGCCAGCGACACTGAAGCTTTCTTT.

The gene calls are TRBV18 and TRBJ2-3; 10 bases agree with TRBD1. Trimming removed 4 bases from V and 0 bases from J; junction bases left unmatched: 1. The CDR3 extends over 15 amino acids. Germline CDR1 KGHSH, CDR2 LQKENI. Here the CDR3 DNA reads TGTGCCAGCTCACGACAGGGGGCAAGCACAGATACGCAGTATTTT. Encoded protein: CASSRQGASTDTQYF.

The chain employs TRBV9 and TRBJ2-1; 7 bases fit TRBD2. Trimming removed 1 base from V and 5 bases from J; junction bases left unmatched: 6. This CDR3 is 15 amino acids long. Per germline, CDR1 SGDLS and CDR2 YYNGEE. The CDR3 spells CASSVSLAVNNEQFF. Written as DNA, the CDR3 is TGTGCCAGCAGCGTAAGCCTAGCGGTTAACAATGAGCAGTTCTTC.

V is TRBV19 and J is TRBJ2-2, with 12 bases that match TRBD2. Per the germline V gene, CDR1 is LNHDA and CDR2 is SQIVND (reference sequence). J lost 2 bases, V lost 10 bases, and 5 bases had no gene match. The CDR3 is made up of 15 amino acids. The chain's CDR3 is CATTSGGTNTGELFF. CDR3 bases: TGTGCCACTACTAGCGGGGGGACTAACACCGGGGAGCTGTTTTTT.

The chain links TRBV7-3 to TRBJ2-2; D is possibly TRBD1 (6 bases). Trimming cost V 6 bases and J 0 bases, with 11 bases left between them. Germline lookup yields CDR1 SGHTA and CDR2 FQGTGA. The CDR3 is 15 amino acids. The chain's CDR3 is CASRQGQANTGELFF. CDR3 in DNA: TGTGCCAGCAGACAGGGACAAGCGAACACCGGGGAGCTGTTTTTT.

This chain uses TRBV11-2 with TRBJ1-2; 8 nucleotides agree with TRBD1. CDR1 and CDR2 (germline): SGHAT, FQNNGV. Trimming removed 1 base from V and 8 bases from J; junction bases left unmatched: 6. The CDR3 consists of 14 residues. The chain's CDR3 is CASSLGGQGEGYTF. In DNA form, the CDR3 reads TGTGCCAGCAGCTTAGGAGGACAGGGCGAAGGCTACACCTTC.

This rearrangement joins TRBV2 to TRBJ1-4; 12 bases line up with TRBD1. CDR1 SNHLY and CDR2 FYNNEI come from the germline V gene. The CDR3 loop spans 14 amino acids. After removal of 9 bases from V and 8 bases from J, the junction contained 7 bases not matched to a gene. The CDR3 region is CASYRDRGQEKLFF. In DNA form, the CDR3 reads TGTGCCAGTTATCGGGACAGGGGGCAGGAAAAACTGTTTTTT.